The rows below give T cell receptor beta chains drawn from one sample of a study of siplizumab effects on memory and regulatory T cells. The table came from immunoSEQ multiplex PCR; TCRdb's copy has only in-frame clones and leaves some out. The sample shows 100,000 or so clones, 92% of them seen only once. Sequencing was performed on Tregs sorted from blood. Receptors originate from a human donor in good health. CDR3s include the opening cysteine and the closing phenylalanine or tryptophan. A D gene is named only where the DNA matches it firmly. Size tells how often a clone was seen (once, few, many) or the class of an expanded clone, and some rows leave it out.

size: -; length: 14; J: TRBJ1-6; V: TRBV28; D: -; CDR3: CASSFGGTNSPLHF; DNA: TGTGCCAGCAGTTTCGGAGGGACTAATTCACCCCTCCACTTT
size: -; length: 14; J: TRBJ1-3; V: TRBV15; D: -; CDR3: CATSSTGLGNTIYF; DNA: TGTGCCACCAGCAGCACAGGGTTAGGAAACACCATATATTTT
size: -; length: 20; J: TRBJ2-1; V: TRBV9; D: -; CDR3: CASSARDSDVHDLTYNEQFF; DNA: TGTGCCAGCAGCGCCAGGGACTCAGATGTACACGACCTCACCTACAATGAGCAGTTCTTC
size: -; length: 13; J: TRBJ1-2; V: TRBV28; D: -; CDR3: CASSLIEVYGYTF; DNA: TGTGCCAGCAGTTTGATTGAGGTCTATGGCTACACCTTC
size: -; length: 17; J: TRBJ1-2; V: TRBV5-1; D: TRBD1; CDR3: CASSLERGTETSPRYTF; DNA: TGCGCCAGCAGCTTGGAGAGGGGGACAGAAACCTCTCCGCGATACACCTTC
size: -; length: 15; J: TRBJ2-1; V: TRBV11-3; D: TRBD1; CDR3: CASSLPGTGDNEQFF; DNA: TGTGCCAGCAGCTTACCCGGGACAGGGGACAATGAGCAGTTCTTC
size: -; length: 15; J: TRBJ1-6; V: TRBV5-1; D: -; CDR3: CASSLDRVGNSPLHF; DNA: TGCGCCAGCAGCTTGGACAGGGTGGGAAATTCACCCCTCCACTTT
size: -; length: 16; J: TRBJ2-7; V: TRBV27; D: -; CDR3: CASSLLPDRRSYEQYF; DNA: TGTGCCAGCAGTTTATTGCCGGACCGCCGGTCCTACGAGCAGTACTTC
size: -; length: 16; J: TRBJ2-5; V: TRBV5-4; D: TRBD2; CDR3: CASSLYTASGSTAQYF; DNA: TGTGCCAGCAGCTTGTATACAGCTAGCGGGAGTACGGCCCAGTACTTC
size: -; length: 16; J: TRBJ2-5; V: TRBV5-1; D: TRBD1; CDR3: CASSLARENRGETQYF; DNA: TGCGCCAGCAGCTTGGCCAGGGAAAACAGGGGAGAGACCCAGTACTTC
size: -; length: 13; J: TRBJ1-2; V: TRBV15; D: -; CDR3: CATSRATSYGYTF; DNA: TGTGCCACCAGCAGAGCTACCTCTTATGGCTACACCTTC
size: -; length: 14; J: TRBJ2-2; V: TRBV6-6; D: TRBD2; CDR3: CASSSNRLAGDLFF; DNA: TGTGCCAGCAGTTCCAACCGACTAGCGGGAGATCTGTTTTTT
size: few; length: 13; J: TRBJ2-1; V: TRBV7-5; D: -; CDR3: CARSSYRDNEQFF; DNA: TGTGCCAGAAGCTCATACAGGGACAATGAGCAGTTCTTC
size: -; length: 16; J: TRBJ2-1; V: TRBV11-3; D: TRBD2; CDR3: CASSLGRRERWNEQFF; DNA: TGTGCCAGCAGCTTAGGAAGGCGGGAGAGGTGGAATGAGCAGTTCTTC
size: -; length: 13; J: TRBJ2-7; V: TRBV6-1; D: TRBD1; CDR3: CASSQDREYEQYF; DNA: TGTGCCAGCAGCCAGGACAGGGAGTACGAGCAGTACTTC
size: -; length: 14; J: TRBJ2-6; V: TRBV15; D: -; CDR3: CATSRVRDPNVLTF; DNA: TGTGCCACCAGCAGAGTCCGGGACCCCAACGTCCTGACTTTC
size: -; length: 17; J: TRBJ1-5; V: TRBV19; D: TRBD1; CDR3: CASSYRLGQVSNQPQHF; DNA: TGTGCCAGTAGTTATAGACTCGGACAGGTTAGCAATCAGCCCCAGCATTTT
size: -; length: 14; J: TRBJ1-5; V: TRBV2; D: TRBD1; CDR3: CASSGTGGNQPQHF; DNA: TGTGCCAGCAGTGGGACAGGGGGAAATCAGCCCCAGCATTTT
size: -; length: 17; J: TRBJ2-7; V: TRBV7-6; D: -; CDR3: CASSFSSPGRISYEQYF; DNA: TGTGCCAGCAGCTTTTCTTCTCCGGGACGGATATCCTACGAGCAGTACTTC
size: -; length: 15; J: TRBJ2-7; V: TRBV6-5; D: -; CDR3: CASSRQALAHSEQYF; DNA: TGTGCCAGCAGTCGTCAGGCCCTGGCGCACTCCGAGCAGTACTTC
size: -; length: 17; J: TRBJ1-2; V: TRBV6-1; D: -; CDR3: CASSEGWSAGRRYGYTF; DNA: TGTGCCAGCAGTGAAGGTTGGTCTGCGGGACGTCGGTATGGCTACACCTTC
size: -; length: 14; J: TRBJ2-7; V: TRBV28; D: TRBD1; CDR3: CASTVGTGLYEQYF; DNA: TGTGCCAGCACCGTCGGGACAGGGCTCTACGAGCAGTACTTC